This T cell receptor (beta chain) comes out of a study of blood T cells in healthy people across ages. The authors ran a second PCR of about 6 to 11 cycles using a sample-barcoded 5' primer and a J-beta primer mix. TCRdb called the 5' RACE reads again in MiXCR, with one record for every CDR3 protein. The sample has fewer than 950,000 distinct CDR3 sequences; roughly 50% are singletons. This CDR3 region has 12 residues. Germline CDR1 reads SGHDN; CDR2 reads FVKESK. V was clipped by 1 base and J by 5 bases, with 5 bases between them. The sequencing input was blood. The chain recombines TRBV14 with TRBJ2-5; the D is unclear. The receptor was derived from an older man in good health. As DNA, the CDR3 is TGTGCCAGCAGCCAAGTCAAGGAGACCCAGTACTTC. It encodes CASSQVKETQYF.